This T cell receptor beta chain appears in the sequencing data of a study of naive and memory T cell subsets. General study findings and limits: A few larger clonotypes appeared in naive repertoires, especially CD8, possibly memory cells re-expressing CD45RA.

On this clonotype itself: Its specificity is not known.

Cells stained for CD3, CD4, CD8, CD45RA, CD27 and viability were sorted into four CD45RA/CD27 subsets. An equimolar mix of two oligonucleotides served as the beta constant-region primer for TRBC1 and TRBC2. An oligonucleotide with the SP2 primer and a 12-nucleotide UMI was ligated to the cDNA 3' end. Ligated cDNA was amplified by four rounds of PCR with nested alpha and beta constant-region primers and SP2. TCRdb reanalysed the UMI-ligation and nested PCR reads using MiXCR and keeps one entry per CDR3 protein. The table has 150,000 or so distinct CDR3 sequences, 15% to 20% seen once; the top ten hold about 0.15%. Sequenced input: naive CD4+ T cells from blood. This TCR was recovered from a human donor in good health.

This CDR3 reads CASSQNEGGSYEQYF. The DNA of the CDR3 is TGCGCCAGCAGCCAAAACGAAGGCGGCTCCTACGAGCAGTACTTC. This chain uses TRBV4-3 with TRBJ2-7; D gene ambiguous. The CDR3 contains 15 residues. V lost 2 bases to trimming and J lost 0 bases, with 11 bases between them. The germline CDR1 and CDR2 sequences are LGHNA and YSLEER.